This TCR beta chain was recovered during a study of cytomegalovirus exposure and HLA in healthy donors (dated by TCRdb to the late 2010s). For context, the study as a whole: The roughly 670 repertoires of the first cohort and the roughly 120 validation repertoires were produced on the same platform, according to a later analysis. The aim of the study was to test whether cataloging public T cell receptors could identify signatures of past pathogen exposure. Besides the first cohort of hundreds of subjects, a separate validation cohort made up of over 100 different subjects was used. To predict cytomegalovirus infection status, the study brought together high-throughput TCR immunosequencing, statistical association of individual TCRs with disease status, and machine learning.

What the authors observed across the whole study: A few of the identified cytomegalovirus-associated TCR beta chains were confirmed in vitro to be specific for cytomegalovirus antigens. The validation cohort had no HLA typing available for a later analysis, so co-occurrence within that cohort was assessed over all 120 or so repertoires. The authors suggested that the approach could potentially be extended to other disease states and immunological phenotypes. Cytomegalovirus status was reported to be diagnosed by the classifier with high specificity and sensitivity in both the original and validation cohorts. A total of 150 to 200 TCR beta chains were listed by the study as associated with cytomegalovirus. Most TCR sequences were seen in very few donors, while some public TCRs were found in many individuals. Subsequent analysis determined that TCRs grouped into clusters in the first cohort also showed a tendency toward co-occurrence across the approximately 110 validation repertoires, and approximately 93% of cluster scores exceeded 0.

V is cut back by 0 bases and J by 7 bases, with 17 bases in the junction unmatched. Inclusive of the bounding cysteine and phenylalanine, the CDR3 is 18 residues long. The CDR3 DNA has 54 bases and is translated from base 1. The donors were included in the validation cohort of some 120 subjects, a group kept apart from the approximately 670-subject first cohort. The library was generated by the immunoSEQ multiplex PCR assay. Per the source publication's procedure: A statistical classification framework was built for diagnosing cytomegalovirus status from the catalog of TCR beta chain sequences. As stored in TCRdb, this immuneACCESS dataset retains in-frame rearrangements with V and J assigned. A fraction of the clones does not appear; measured against another copy, unresolved V genes explain less than half of the discrepancy, and the remainder lacks a known reason. V and J calls plus clone size are reproduced from that table; the DNA served to infer D and trimming. This sample is represented by about 56,000 clones; around nine tenths of them were singletons. The ten most abundant clones make up 1.1% of the sample.

In regard to this clone: Its antigen is unknown. Per-base quality was not reported, and no clone a single base away is much larger than it.

The clonotype originates from a man aged 18-30 years in good health and CMV-seronegative. This chain is built from TRBV5-3 and TRBJ2-5, with 8 central nucleotides matching TRBD2. TRBV5-3 is reported as an ORF; its role is uncertain. Sequences were obtained from PBMCs. The CDR3 amino acid sequence is: CARSLVGSSGSWGGTQYF. The bases read TGTGCCAGAAGCTTGGTCGGGTCTAGCGGGTCTTGGGGTGGGACCCAGTACTTC.